This T cell receptor (beta chain) was recovered during a study of response to subunit inactivated influenza vaccine. This clonotype was recorded a few times. Its antigen is still unknown. Germline V CDR1 and CDR2: SGHRS, YFSETQ. This CDR3 is 15 amino acids long. After removal of 4 bases from V and 9 bases from J, the junction contained 9 bases not matched to a gene. Findings of the study overall: Few new T cells, the authors suggested, are recruited by each seasonal influenza vaccination.

TCRdb used MiXCR to reprocess the RT-PCR reads, holding one entry per CDR3 protein. Of hundreds of thousands of distinct CDR3 sequences in the sample, 14% were seen once. The V and J genes are TRBV5-1 and TRBJ1-6; 8 nucleotides align to TRBD1. The TCR was taken from a man aged 45-65 years who received an inactivated influenza vaccine. Sequenced material: PBMCs from blood, taken around 14 days before vaccination. Here the CDR3 DNA reads TGCGCCAGCAGCGTCGGACAGGGCCATCGTTCACCCCTCCACTTT. It specifies CASSVGQGHRSPLHF.